A single sample gave rise to the 23 T cell receptor beta chains below, sequenced in a study of blood T cell repertoires in COVID-19. This table comes from immunoSEQ multiplex PCR, and its TCRdb copy is limited to in-frame clones, with some not included. The data show hundreds of thousands of clones, 70% to 90% seen once. The sequencing input was peripheral blood. Receptors were obtained from a man between 40 and 49 years old with acute or convalescent COVID-19.

The chain uses TRBV7-6 and TRBJ1-1, with TRBD1 identical over 7 bases. The germline gives CDR1 SGHVS, CDR2 FNYEAQ. This CDR3 is built from 13 residues. Germline trimming cut 5 bases from V and 4 bases from J; bases unmatched to any gene: 4. This CDR3 reads CASSPGQRTEAFF. Written as DNA, the CDR3 is TGTGCCAGCAGCCCGGGACAGCGCACTGAAGCTTTCTTT.

The V and J genes are TRBV5-6 and TRBJ1-3; 7 bases align to TRBD1. The CDR3 runs to 15 residues. Germline V CDR1 and CDR2: SGHDT, YYEEEE. The ends lost 5 bases at V and 4 bases at J; junction bases unmatched: 9. The CDR3 bases are TGTGCCAGCAGAGACGACAGGGAGGTCGGAAACACCATATATTTT. Translating it yields CASRDDREVGNTIYF.

The rearrangement joins TRBV5-6 to TRBJ1-2, with D uncertain. Trimming stripped 3 bases from V and 0 bases from J, with 12 bases between. The CDR3 length is 15 residues. Per germline, CDR1 SGHDT and CDR2 YYEEEE. The CDR3 spells CASSSEGLANYGYTF. CDR3 nucleotide sequence: TGTGCCAGCAGCTCGGAGGGTTTGGCTAACTATGGCTACACCTTC. The full variable domain, in which reference TRBV5-6 and TRBJ1-2 provide the parts outside the CDR3, is DAGVTQSPTHLIKTRGQQVTLRCSPKSGHDTVSWYQQALGQGPQFIFQYYEEEERQRGNFPDRFSGHQFPNYSSELNVNALLLGDSALYLCASSSEGLANYGYTFGSGTRLTVV.

V gene TRBV5-6 combines with J gene TRBJ2-3, with TRBD1 matching over 7 bases. CDR1 is SGHDT and CDR2 is YYEEEE in the germline V gene. This CDR3 has 16 residues. V lost 0 bases and J lost 2; bases outside the gene matches: 6. CDR3 DNA: TGTGCCAGCAGCTTGGCCTACGGGACAGCCACAGATACGCAGTATTTT. Residues: CASSLAYGTATDTQYF. The full variable domain, in which reference TRBV5-6 and TRBJ2-3 provide the parts outside the CDR3, is DAGVTQSPTHLIKTRGQQVTLRCSPKSGHDTVSWYQQALGQGPQFIFQYYEEEERQRGNFPDRFSGHQFPNYSSELNVNALLLGDSALYLCASSLAYGTATDTQYFGPGTRLTVL.

The chain has TRBV9 and TRBJ2-1; maybe TRBD1 (6 bases). CDR1 SGDLS and CDR2 YYNGEE come from the germline V gene. V was shortened by 3 bases and J by 2 bases, with 15 bases between the two germline ends. CDR3 size: 16 residues. CDR3 loop: CASSGFRDIPYNEQFF. In nucleotides, the CDR3 is TGTGCCAGCAGCGGGTTCCGGGACATACCCTACAATGAGCAGTTCTTC.

The chain has TRBV2 and TRBJ2-1, with TRBD1 identical over 11 bases. Looked up from germline, CDR1 is SNHLY and CDR2 is FYNNEI. Unmatched junction bases numbered 10, after V lost 5 bases and J lost 4 bases. CDR3 length: 17 residues. CDR3 DNA: TGTGCCAGCAGTCGGACAGGGGGCGCTACGGGGTACAATGAGCAGTTCTTC. It encodes CASSRTGGATGYNEQFF.

The CDR3: CASSLSQDLEAFF. The CDR3 DNA follows: TGTGCCAGCAGCTTATCCCAGGATCTTGAAGCTTTCTTT. The chain recombines TRBV7-2 with TRBJ1-1, with D unclear. CDR1 and CDR2 (germline): SGHTA, FQGNSA. This CDR3 is 13 amino acids long. V lost 2 bases and J 7 bases, leaving 11 bases between the germline ends.

J is TRBJ2-5 and V is TRBV3-1 (or the pseudogene TRBV3-2); no definite D call. Germline values: CDR1 LGHDT, CDR2 YNNKEL (reference sequence). This CDR3 comprises 17 residues. V was pared by 0 bases and J by 5 bases, with 19 bases between. The CDR3 loop is CASSQDRYGDFRETQYF. DNA of the CDR3: TGTGCCAGCAGCCAAGATCGGTACGGAGATTTCCGGGAGACCCAGTACTTC.

This clone was detected many times. The chain uses TRBV4-2 and TRBJ2-1; TRBD2 matches at 9 bases. Germline CDR1 reads LGHNA; CDR2 reads YNFKEQ. The CDR3 is 18 amino acids. With V trimmed by 4 bases and J by 2 bases, 12 bases remained unmatched. CDR3 bases: TGTGCCAGCAGCCCGGCAAGTGGGGCGGGAGGGACCTACAATGAGCAGTTCTTC. This encodes CASSPASGAGGTYNEQFF.

The gene calls are TRBV7-8 and TRBJ1-2; no clear D gene. The CDR3 spans 15 residues. The V gene's germline CDR1 is SGHVS and CDR2 FQNEAQ. Trimming shortened V by 6 bases and J by 2 bases, and 16 bases separated the two germline ends. The CDR3, as DNA: TGTGCCAGCAGGCGATTGAGGGCAGGAAACTATGGCTACACCTTC. As protein: CASRRLRAGNYGYTF.

V gene TRBV9 combines with J gene TRBJ1-1; TRBD1 matches 7 bases. The germline gives CDR1 SGDLS, CDR2 YYNGEE. The CDR3 spans 15 residues. Trimming removed 3 bases from V and 5 bases from J; junction bases left unmatched: 10. CDR3 bases: TGTGCCAGCAGCGCGTATTCAGGGGGACGAACTGAAGCTTTCTTT. Its protein is CASSAYSGGRTEAFF.

J is TRBJ2-7 and V is TRBV20-1; perhaps TRBD1 as D (5 bases). The V end was cut by 3 bases, the J end by 2 bases, with 14 bases between. CDR1 is DFQATT, CDR2 SNEGSKA, per germline (reference sequence). The CDR3 has 14 amino acids. The chain's CDR3 is CSASQGSAAYEQYF. The CDR3 DNA is TGCAGTGCTAGTCAGGGCAGCGCAGCCTACGAGCAGTACTTC.

This sequence joins TRBV27 and TRBJ2-1; 10 nucleotides line up with TRBD2. The CDR3 is made up of 13 amino acids. V lost 9 bases to trimming and J lost 4 bases; unmatched junction nucleotides: 3. CDR1 and CDR2 from the germline V gene are MNHEY and SMNVEV (reference sequence). The CDR3 region is CASGLAVYNEQFF. In DNA form, the CDR3 reads TGTGCCAGTGGACTAGCGGTATACAATGAGCAGTTCTTC.

The V call is TRBV28, the J call TRBJ2-7, with TRBD2 matching 12 bases. The CDR3 totals 16 residues. V was pared by 9 bases and J by 6 bases, with 15 bases of the junction left unmatched. Germline V gene data show CDR1 as MDHEN and CDR2 as SYDVKM. The CDR3 nucleotides read TGTGCCAGTAGACTAGCGGGAGACCTTTATTTGCTCGAGCAGTACTTC. It specifies CASRLAGDLYLLEQYF.

The chain combines TRBV15 with TRBJ1-2; D is perhaps TRBD1 (6 bases). Germline CDR1 LNHNV, CDR2 YYDKDF (reference sequence). The CDR3 totals 13 residues. Trimming stripped 3 bases from V and 7 bases from J, with 12 bases between. CDR3 DNA sequence: TGTGCCACCAGCAGCGGGACAATTCGTGGCTACACCTTC. It encodes CATSSGTIRGYTF.

V gene TRBV3-1 (or the pseudogene TRBV3-2) combines with J gene TRBJ1-1, with 7 nucleotides matching TRBD1. V was clipped by 5 bases and J by 4 bases; unmatched bases: 7. This CDR3 is 14 amino acids long. Looked up from germline, CDR1 is LGHDT and CDR2 is YNNKEL (reference sequence). The CDR3 DNA follows: TGTGCCAGCAGCGGGGGACAGAGACCCACTGAAGCTTTCTTT. Its protein product is CASSGGQRPTEAFF.

This rearrangement joins TRBV18 to TRBJ2-4; D is unclear. The CDR3 loop spans 14 amino acids. Trimming took 3 bases from V and 9 from J, leaving 15 bases between them. The germline V gene has CDR1 KGHSH and CDR2 LQKENI. For the CDR3, the DNA is TGTGCCAGCTCACCCGGGTTCGGGTTGGGCATTCAGTACTTC. The encoded protein is CASSPGFGLGIQYF.

The rearrangement links TRBV13 to TRBJ2-5; 7 bases map to TRBD1. Trimming took 1 base from V and 2 from J; bases not matched to a gene: 13. The CDR3 covers 18 residues. The germline V gene encodes CDR1 PRHDT and CDR2 FYEKMQ (reference sequence). CDR3 residues: CASSLEGLRDSKQETQYF. For the CDR3, the DNA is TGTGCCAGCAGCTTAGAGGGGTTAAGGGACAGCAAACAAGAGACCCAGTACTTC.

The genes are TRBV27 and TRBJ2-7, with 7 bases matching TRBD2. CDR1 and CDR2 (germline): MNHEY, SMNVEV (reference sequence). V trimming: 2 bases; J trimming: 4 bases; junction bases outside the gene matches: 8. The CDR3 consists of 15 residues. The CDR3 region is CASSLGRGLYYEQYF. CDR3 in DNA: TGTGCCAGCAGTTTAGGGCGGGGGTTGTATTACGAGCAGTACTTC.

V usage is TRBV28 and J usage is TRBJ2-2; TRBD1 aligns across 9 bases. V dropped 5 bases and J dropped 8; count of bases not matched to a gene: 15. CDR1 is MDHEN, CDR2 SYDVKM, per germline. This CDR3 contains 17 residues. The CDR3 sequence is CASSPRDRVFTRGELFF. The DNA for the CDR3 is TGTGCCAGCAGTCCCCGGGACAGGGTATTTACACGGGGGGAGCTGTTTTTT.

This clone was observed once. The gene calls are TRBV2 and TRBJ2-7; 7 nucleotides agree with TRBD1. This CDR3 is 14 amino acids long. V gave up 4 bases and J gave up 2 bases; unmatched junction bases: 5. Germline loops: CDR1 SNHLY, CDR2 FYNNEI. The CDR3 sequence is CASSVAQGAYEQYF. DNA of the CDR3: TGTGCCAGCAGTGTCGCGCAGGGGGCCTACGAGCAGTACTTC.

The chain combines TRBV5-8 with TRBJ2-7; D is possibly TRBD2 (5 bases). The CDR3 has 14 amino acids. Germline CDR1 is SGHTS and CDR2 is YDEGEE. The V end lost 2 bases, the J end lost 2 bases, and 11 bases lay between the germline ends. This CDR3 is CASSFPGKTYEQYF. CDR3 bases: TGTGCCAGCAGCTTCCCGGGAAAAACCTACGAGCAGTACTTC.

This clone was counted once. The chain combines TRBV29-1 with TRBJ1-1; D ambiguous. CDR3 length equals 14 residues. V lost 2 bases and J 4 bases, leaving 14 bases between the germline ends. Per the germline V gene, CDR1 is SQVTM and CDR2 is ANQGSEA. The DNA for the CDR3 is TGCAGCGTTGAAAGGTTGGAGGGTGGCACTGAAGCTTTCTTT. This codes for CSVERLEGGTEAFF. Looking up the rest from reference TRBV29-1 and TRBJ1-1 gives the full variable domain: SAVISQKPSRDICQRGTSLTIQCQVDSQVTMMFWYRQQPGQSLTLIATANQGSEATYESGFVIDKFPISRPNLTFSTLTVSNMSPEDSSIYLCSVERLEGGTEAFFGQGTRLTVV.